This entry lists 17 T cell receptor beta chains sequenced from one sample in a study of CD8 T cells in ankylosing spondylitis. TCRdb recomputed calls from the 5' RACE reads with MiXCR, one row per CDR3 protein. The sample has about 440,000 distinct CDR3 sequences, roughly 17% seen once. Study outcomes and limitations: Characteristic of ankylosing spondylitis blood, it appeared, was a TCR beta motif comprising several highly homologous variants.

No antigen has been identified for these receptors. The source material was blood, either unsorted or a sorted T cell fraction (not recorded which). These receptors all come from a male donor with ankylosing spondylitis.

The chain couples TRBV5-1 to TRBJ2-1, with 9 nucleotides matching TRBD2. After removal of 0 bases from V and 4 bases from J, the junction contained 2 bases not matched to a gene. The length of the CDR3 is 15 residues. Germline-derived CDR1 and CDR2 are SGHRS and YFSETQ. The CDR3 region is CASSLAAGGYNEQFF. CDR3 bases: TGCGCCAGCAGCTTGGCAGCGGGAGGTTACAATGAGCAGTTCTTC.

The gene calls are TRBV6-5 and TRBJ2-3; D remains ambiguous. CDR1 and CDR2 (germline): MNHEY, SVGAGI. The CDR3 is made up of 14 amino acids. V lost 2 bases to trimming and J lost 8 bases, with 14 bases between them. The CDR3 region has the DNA TGTGCCAGCAGTTACGGTTGGGGTGAAGGTACGCAGTATTTT. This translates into CASSYGWGEGTQYF.

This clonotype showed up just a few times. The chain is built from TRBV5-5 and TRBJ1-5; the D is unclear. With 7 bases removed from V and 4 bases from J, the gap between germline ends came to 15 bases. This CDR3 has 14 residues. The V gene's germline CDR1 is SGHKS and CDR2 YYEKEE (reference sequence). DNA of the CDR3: TGTGCCAGCCCCTCCTATCGGCCTAATCAGCCCCAGCATTTT. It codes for CASPSYRPNQPQHF.

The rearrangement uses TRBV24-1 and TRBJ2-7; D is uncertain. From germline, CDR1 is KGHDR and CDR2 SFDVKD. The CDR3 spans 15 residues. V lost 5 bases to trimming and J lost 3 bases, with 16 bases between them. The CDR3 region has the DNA TGTGCCACCAGTGTTGGGCGGTTTTCCATCTACGAGCAGTACTTC. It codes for CATSVGRFSIYEQYF.

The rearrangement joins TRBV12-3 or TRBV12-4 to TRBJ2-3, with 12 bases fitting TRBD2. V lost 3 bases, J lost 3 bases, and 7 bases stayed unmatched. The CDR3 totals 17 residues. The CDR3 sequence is CASSLRTSGAPTDTQYF. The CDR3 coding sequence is TGTGCCAGCAGTTTGCGGACTAGCGGGGCTCCGACAGATACGCAGTATTTT.

The CDR3, as DNA: TGCGCCAGCAGCTTGGAGGGGATGGGCAATCAGCCCCAGCATTTT. Protein: CASSLEGMGNQPQHF. The chain is built from TRBV5-1 and TRBJ1-5; tentatively, D is TRBD1 (5 bases). This CDR3 contains 15 residues. Trimming cost V 0 bases and J 2 bases, with 9 bases left between them. Germline CDR1 SGHRS, CDR2 YFSETQ.

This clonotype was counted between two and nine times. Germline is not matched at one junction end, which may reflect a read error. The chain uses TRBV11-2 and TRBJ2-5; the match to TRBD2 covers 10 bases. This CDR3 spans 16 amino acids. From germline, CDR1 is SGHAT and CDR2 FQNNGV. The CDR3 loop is CPSSSGTSALQETQYF. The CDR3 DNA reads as TGTCCCAGCAGCTCCGGGACTAGCGCCCTACAAGAGACCCAGTACTTC.

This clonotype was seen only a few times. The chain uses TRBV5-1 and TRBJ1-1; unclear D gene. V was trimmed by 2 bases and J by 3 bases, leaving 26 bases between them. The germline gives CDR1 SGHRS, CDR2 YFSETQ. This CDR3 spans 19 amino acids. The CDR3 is CASSLGSWLSSPWDTEAFF. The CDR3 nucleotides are TGCGCCAGCAGCTTAGGTAGTTGGCTTAGCTCGCCTTGGGACACTGAAGCTTTCTTT.

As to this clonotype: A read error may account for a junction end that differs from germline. As DNA, the CDR3 is TGTGCCACCCGGGACCGCTCCACAGATGCGCAGTATTTT. Translation gives CATRDRSTDAQYF. The chain is built from TRBV6-2 or TRBV6-3 and TRBJ2-3, with D tentatively TRBD1 or TRBD2 (5 bases each). This CDR3 spans 13 amino acids. The germline V gene has CDR1 MNHEY and CDR2 SVGEGT.

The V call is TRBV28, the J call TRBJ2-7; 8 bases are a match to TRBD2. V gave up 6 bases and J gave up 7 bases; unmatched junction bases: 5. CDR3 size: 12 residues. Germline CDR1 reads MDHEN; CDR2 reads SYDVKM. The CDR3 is CASSASGREQYF. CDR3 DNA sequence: TGTGCCAGCAGCGCTAGCGGGCGGGAGCAGTACTTC.

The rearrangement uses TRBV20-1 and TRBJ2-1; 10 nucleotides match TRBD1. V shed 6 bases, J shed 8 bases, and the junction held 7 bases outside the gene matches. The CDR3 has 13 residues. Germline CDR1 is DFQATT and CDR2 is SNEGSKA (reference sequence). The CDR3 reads CSALTGGLYEQFF. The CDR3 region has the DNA TGCAGTGCCCTGACAGGGGGCTTGTATGAGCAGTTCTTC.

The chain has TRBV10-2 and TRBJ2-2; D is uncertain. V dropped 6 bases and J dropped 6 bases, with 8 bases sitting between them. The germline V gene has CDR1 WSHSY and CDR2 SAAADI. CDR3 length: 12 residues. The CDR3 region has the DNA TGCGCCAGCAGGACGAAGTCCGGGGAGCTGTTTTTT. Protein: CASRTKSGELFF.

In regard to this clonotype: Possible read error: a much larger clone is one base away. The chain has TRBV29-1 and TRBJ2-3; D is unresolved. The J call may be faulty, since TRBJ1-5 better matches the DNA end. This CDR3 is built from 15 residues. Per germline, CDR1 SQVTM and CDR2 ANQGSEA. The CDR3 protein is CSVASGSHSTDTQHF. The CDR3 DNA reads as TGCAGCGTTGCCAGCGGGAGTCATAGCACAGATACGCAGCATTTT.

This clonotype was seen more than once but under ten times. This chain's CDR3 is CASSWGSWDTGELFF. CDR3 nucleotide sequence: TGTGCCAGCAGTTGGGGCTCCTGGGACACCGGGGAGCTGTTTTTT. The genes are TRBV2 and TRBJ2-2; D might be TRBD1 (5 bases). Germline V gives CDR1 SNHLY, CDR2 FYNNEI. Trimming shortened V by 5 bases and J by 3 bases, and 13 bases separated the two germline ends. There are 15 residues in the CDR3.

As DNA, the CDR3 is TGCAGCGTTGATGGTGAGATCGGCACAGATACGCAGTATTTT. Its translation is CSVDGEIGTDTQYF. The chain links TRBV29-1 to TRBJ2-3; D gene unclear. Trimming left V 3 bases short and J 1 base short, with 11 bases between. The germline CDR1 and CDR2 sequences are SQVTM and ANQGSEA. This CDR3 is 14 amino acids long.

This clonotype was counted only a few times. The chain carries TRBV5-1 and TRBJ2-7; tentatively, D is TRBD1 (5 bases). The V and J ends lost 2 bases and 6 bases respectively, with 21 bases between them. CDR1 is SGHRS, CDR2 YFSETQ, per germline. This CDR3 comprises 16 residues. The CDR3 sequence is CASSFSSQQTAGEQYF. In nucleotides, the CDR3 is TGCGCCAGCAGCTTTTCGTCGCAACAGACAGCTGGCGAGCAGTACTTC.

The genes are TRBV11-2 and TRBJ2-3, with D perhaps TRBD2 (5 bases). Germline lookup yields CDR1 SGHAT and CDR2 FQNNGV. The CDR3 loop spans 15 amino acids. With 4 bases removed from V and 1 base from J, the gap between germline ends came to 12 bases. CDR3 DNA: TGTGCCAGCAGCTCCTTCCTCGGGGGCACAGATACGCAGTATTTT. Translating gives CASSSFLGGTDTQYF.